A selection of T cell receptor beta chains follows, all from one sample in a study of breast tumors, draining lymph nodes, adjacent tissues. TCRdb re-called the multiplex PCR reads with MiXCR, one entry per CDR3 protein. The repertoire holds 30,000 to 35,000 distinct CDR3 sequences, 63% seen once, with 15% to 20% in the top ten. The specimen was breast tumor tissue. Receptor source: a female donor with breast cancer. Some clones in this sample may be carry-over from other donors' samples. Each CDR3 is given with its conserved first and last residue. Each record gives: J gene, V gene, CDR3 length, D gene, clone size, CDR3 protein, CDR3 DNA. A D gene is named only where the DNA matches it firmly. Size is stated for part of the rows, as once, few or many counts, or as a class when the clone is expanded.

J: TRBJ2-7; V: TRBV7-9; length: 14; D: .; size: .; CDR3: CASSLGEWGGEQYF; DNA: TGTGCCAGCAGCTTAGGAGAGTGGGGCGGGGAGCAGTACTTC
J: TRBJ2-3; V: TRBV5-1; length: 15; D: .; size: medium-sized; CDR3: CASRASASNTDTQYF; DNA: TGCGCCAGCAGGGCTAGCGCTTCAAACACAGATACGCAGTATTTT
J: TRBJ2-1; V: TRBV4-3; length: 14; D: .; size: many; CDR3: CASSQDRDTQRQFF; DNA: TGCGCCAGCAGCCAAGATCGGGACACCCAACGGCAGTTCTTC
J: TRBJ1-5; V: TRBV2; length: 13; D: TRBD1; size: .; CDR3: CASTYQGGQPQHF; DNA: TGTGCCAGCACGTATCAGGGGGGGCAGCCCCAGCATTTT
J: TRBJ1-4; V: TRBV25-1; length: 16; D: .; size: .; CDR3: CASSEYSGAYTEKLFF; DNA: TGTGCCAGCAGTGAATATTCGGGGGCCTACACTGAAAAACTGTTTTTT
J: TRBJ1-6; V: TRBV4-3; length: 14; D: .; size: .; CDR3: CASSRKAEGKSLHF; DNA: TGCGCCAGCAGCCGAAAAGCGGAGGGGAAGTCCCTCCACTTT
J: TRBJ1-5; V: TRBV10-3; length: 15; D: TRBD1; size: .; CDR3: CAISGGTGTDQPQHF; DNA: TGTGCCATCAGTGGGGGGACAGGGACGGATCAGCCCCAGCATTTT
J: TRBJ1-6; V: TRBV20-1; length: 13; D: .; size: .; CDR3: CSANRGEYSPLHF; DNA: TGCAGTGCCAATCGGGGGGAGTATTCACCCCTCCACTTT
J: TRBJ2-7; V: TRBV7-9; length: 14; D: TRBD2; size: .; CDR3: CASSSQASGIEQYF; DNA: TGTGCCAGCAGCTCTCAGGCTAGCGGCATCGAGCAGTACTTC
J: TRBJ2-5; V: TRBV29-1; length: 11; D: .; size: few; CDR3: CSVNKQETQYF; DNA: TGCAGCGTTAATAAACAAGAGACCCAGTACTTC
J: TRBJ2-1; V: TRBV9; length: 16; D: .; size: medium-sized; CDR3: CASSVLGQTDGNEQFF; DNA: TGTGCCAGCAGCGTATTGGGCCAAACCGATGGGAATGAGCAGTTCTTC
J: TRBJ2-3; V: TRBV20-1; length: 15; D: TRBD2; size: many; CDR3: CSANSAGVAPDTQYF; DNA: TGCAGTGCTAACTCAGCGGGAGTAGCTCCAGATACGCAGTATTTT
J: TRBJ1-2; V: TRBV9; length: 16; D: TRBD1; size: .; CDR3: CASSLFPGQANYGYTF; DNA: TGTGCCAGCAGCTTATTTCCGGGACAGGCTAACTATGGCTACACCTTC
J: TRBJ1-5; V: TRBV20-1; length: 16; D: .; size: .; CDR3: CSVRSGGLDSNQPQHF; DNA: TGCAGTGTTCGAAGCGGGGGGCTTGATAGCAATCAGCCCCAGCATTTT
J: TRBJ1-2; V: TRBV29-1; length: 16; D: TRBD1; size: .; CDR3: CSVEFRTGSRGYGYTF; DNA: TGCAGCGTTGAATTCCGGACAGGCTCCAGGGGCTATGGCTACACCTTC
J: TRBJ2-7; V: TRBV20-1; length: 14; D: TRBD1; size: .; CDR3: CSAYIQGTIYEQYF; DNA: TGCAGTGCATATATACAGGGGACGATCTACGAGCAGTACTTC
J: TRBJ1-3; V: TRBV7-2; length: 14; D: .; size: .; CDR3: CASSSPGSGNTIYF; DNA: TGTGCCAGCAGCTCCCCGGGCTCTGGAAACACCATATATTTT
J: TRBJ1-4; V: TRBV5-1; length: 13; D: TRBD1; size: .; CDR3: CASRTGGVEKLFF; DNA: TGCGCCAGCAGAACAGGGGGCGTCGAAAAACTGTTTTTT
J: TRBJ1-5; V: TRBV19; length: 16; D: TRBD1; size: .; CDR3: CASRDAGTGTGQPQHF; DNA: TGTGCCAGTAGAGACGCCGGGACAGGGACGGGTCAGCCCCAGCATTTT
J: TRBJ1-3; V: TRBV9; length: 16; D: .; size: once; CDR3: CASSVGIRDSGNTIYF; DNA: TGTGCCAGCAGCGTAGGGATCAGGGACTCTGGAAACACCATATATTTT
J: TRBJ2-2; V: TRBV10-2; length: 14; D: .; size: .; CDR3: CASLSGPNTGELFF; DNA: TGCGCCAGCCTCAGCGGGCCGAACACCGGGGAGCTGTTTTTT
J: TRBJ1-5; V: TRBV7-9; length: 13; D: TRBD1; size: many; CDR3: CAGPGGSNQPQHF; DNA: TGTGCCGGTCCAGGGGGGAGCAATCAGCCCCAGCATTTT
J: TRBJ2-2; V: TRBV7-2; length: 17; D: TRBD2; size: .; CDR3: CASSHVSSGGRGGELFF; DNA: TGTGCCAGCAGCCACGTGTCTAGCGGGGGGCGGGGCGGGGAGCTGTTTTTT
J: TRBJ2-1; V: TRBV7-2; length: 14; D: TRBD1; size: .; CDR3: CAIPGQLIYNEQFF; DNA: TGTGCCATCCCGGGACAGCTAATCTACAATGAGCAGTTCTTC
J: TRBJ1-3; V: TRBV20-1; length: 13; D: .; size: .; CDR3: CSAGRPGGNTIYF; DNA: TGCAGTGCCGGGCGGCCTGGTGGAAACACCATATATTTT
J: TRBJ2-3; V: TRBV7-9; length: 19; D: TRBD2; size: .; CDR3: CASSPRGGGLAGARRTQYF; DNA: TGTGCCAGCAGCCCGAGAGGGGGGGGACTAGCGGGGGCCCGTCGTACGCAGTATTTT
J: TRBJ2-3; V: TRBV6-5; length: 17; D: .; size: many; CDR3: CASSNGRGATSTDTQYF; DNA: TGTGCCAGCAGTAACGGAAGGGGGGCCACTAGCACAGATACGCAGTATTTT
J: TRBJ1-3; V: TRBV5-1; length: 16; D: TRBD1; size: once; CDR3: CASSSGQGSYGNTIYF; DNA: TGCGCCAGCAGCTCCGGACAGGGGTCTTATGGAAACACCATATATTTT
J: TRBJ2-2; V: TRBV6-1; length: 12; D: .; size: medium-sized; CDR3: CASSESAGELFF; DNA: TGTGCCAGCAGTGAGTCTGCCGGGGAGCTGTTTTTT
J: TRBJ2-3; V: TRBV29-1; length: 10; D: .; size: .; CDR3: CSVGADTQYF; DNA: TGCAGCGTTGGAGCAGATACGCAGTATTTT
J: TRBJ2-5; V: TRBV5-4; length: 15; D: .; size: many; CDR3: CASSVGTARQETQYF; DNA: TGTGCCAGCAGCGTCGGGACCGCTAGACAAGAGACCCAGTACTTC
J: TRBJ1-2; V: TRBV14; length: 15; D: .; size: once; CDR3: CASSHVGRGYNGYTF; DNA: TGTGCCAGCAGCCACGTGGGAAGGGGCTACAATGGCTACACCTTC
J: TRBJ2-3; V: TRBV25-1; length: 12; D: .; size: .; CDR3: CASSEWGHTQYF; DNA: TGTGCCAGCAGTGAGTGGGGTCATACGCAGTATTTT
J: TRBJ2-7; V: TRBV5-1; length: 13; D: TRBD1; size: .; CDR3: CASSRGQGSEQYF; DNA: TGCGCCAGCAGCAGGGGACAGGGGTCCGAGCAGTACTTC
J: TRBJ1-1; V: TRBV10-3; length: 16; D: TRBD1; size: .; CDR3: CAISYTDRGPNTGAFF; DNA: TGTGCCATCAGTTATACTGACAGGGGACCGAACACTGGAGCTTTCTTT
J: TRBJ2-3; V: TRBV5-8; length: 17; D: .; size: many; CDR3: CASSLFPPDDTLDTQYF; DNA: TGTGCCAGCAGCTTGTTTCCGCCCGACGATACCCTAGATACGCAGTATTTT
J: TRBJ2-5; V: TRBV20-1; length: 12; D: .; size: .; CDR3: CSARQLRGTQYF; DNA: TGCAGTGCTAGACAGCTCCGGGGGACCCAGTACTTC
J: TRBJ2-5; V: TRBV11-2; length: 15; D: .; size: many; CDR3: CASSGRLGLQETQYF; DNA: TGTGCCAGCAGCGGACGACTGGGGCTCCAAGAGACCCAGTACTTC
J: TRBJ1-6; V: TRBV6-5; length: 15; D: .; size: .; CDR3: CASSLSRGGDSPLHF; DNA: TGTGCCAGCAGTCTATCCCGTGGAGGGGATTCACCCCTCCACTTT
J: TRBJ2-1; V: TRBV7-3; length: 14; D: TRBD2; size: .; CDR3: CASSPSGSYNEQFF; DNA: TGTGCCAGCAGCCCTAGCGGCTCCTACAATGAGCAGTTCTTC
J: TRBJ2-3; V: TRBV20-1; length: 14; D: .; size: few; CDR3: CSARTGPETDTQYF; DNA: TGCAGTGCTAGAACCGGGCCCGAAACAGATACGCAGTATTTT
J: TRBJ1-2; V: TRBV7-2; length: 16; D: .; size: .; CDR3: CASSLEGSAATYGYTF; DNA: TGTGCCAGCAGCTTAGAGGGATCCGCCGCCACCTATGGCTACACCTTC
J: TRBJ1-6; V: TRBV20-1; length: 15; D: .; size: .; CDR3: CSARSGSSYNSPLHF; DNA: TGCAGTGCTAGGTCAGGGAGCTCCTATAATTCACCCCTCCACTTT
J: TRBJ2-3; V: TRBV20-1; length: 10; D: .; size: .; CDR3: CSASTDTQYF; DNA: TGCAGTGCTAGTACAGATACGCAGTATTTT
J: TRBJ1-4; V: TRBV2; length: 14; D: .; size: .; CDR3: CASRRLGYNEKLFF; DNA: TGTGCCAGCAGGAGGTTGGGATATAATGAAAAACTGTTTTTT
J: TRBJ2-7; V: TRBV7-2; length: 15; D: .; size: .; CDR3: CASSLARSPTYEQYF; DNA: TGTGCCAGCAGCTTAGCGCGGAGTCCCACCTACGAGCAGTACTTC
J: TRBJ1-1; V: TRBV10-3; length: 13; D: .; size: .; CDR3: CAIRIQGNTEAFF; DNA: TGTGCCATCAGAATCCAGGGGAACACTGAAGCTTTCTTT
J: TRBJ1-5; V: TRBV19; length: 13; D: .; size: .; CDR3: CASSIYGGQPQHF; DNA: TGTGCCAGTAGTATATATGGGGGGCAGCCCCAGCATTTT
J: TRBJ2-1; V: TRBV7-3; length: 14; D: .; size: many; CDR3: CASSSRTYDNEQFF; DNA: TGTGCCAGCAGCTCGCGGACGTACGACAATGAGCAGTTCTTC